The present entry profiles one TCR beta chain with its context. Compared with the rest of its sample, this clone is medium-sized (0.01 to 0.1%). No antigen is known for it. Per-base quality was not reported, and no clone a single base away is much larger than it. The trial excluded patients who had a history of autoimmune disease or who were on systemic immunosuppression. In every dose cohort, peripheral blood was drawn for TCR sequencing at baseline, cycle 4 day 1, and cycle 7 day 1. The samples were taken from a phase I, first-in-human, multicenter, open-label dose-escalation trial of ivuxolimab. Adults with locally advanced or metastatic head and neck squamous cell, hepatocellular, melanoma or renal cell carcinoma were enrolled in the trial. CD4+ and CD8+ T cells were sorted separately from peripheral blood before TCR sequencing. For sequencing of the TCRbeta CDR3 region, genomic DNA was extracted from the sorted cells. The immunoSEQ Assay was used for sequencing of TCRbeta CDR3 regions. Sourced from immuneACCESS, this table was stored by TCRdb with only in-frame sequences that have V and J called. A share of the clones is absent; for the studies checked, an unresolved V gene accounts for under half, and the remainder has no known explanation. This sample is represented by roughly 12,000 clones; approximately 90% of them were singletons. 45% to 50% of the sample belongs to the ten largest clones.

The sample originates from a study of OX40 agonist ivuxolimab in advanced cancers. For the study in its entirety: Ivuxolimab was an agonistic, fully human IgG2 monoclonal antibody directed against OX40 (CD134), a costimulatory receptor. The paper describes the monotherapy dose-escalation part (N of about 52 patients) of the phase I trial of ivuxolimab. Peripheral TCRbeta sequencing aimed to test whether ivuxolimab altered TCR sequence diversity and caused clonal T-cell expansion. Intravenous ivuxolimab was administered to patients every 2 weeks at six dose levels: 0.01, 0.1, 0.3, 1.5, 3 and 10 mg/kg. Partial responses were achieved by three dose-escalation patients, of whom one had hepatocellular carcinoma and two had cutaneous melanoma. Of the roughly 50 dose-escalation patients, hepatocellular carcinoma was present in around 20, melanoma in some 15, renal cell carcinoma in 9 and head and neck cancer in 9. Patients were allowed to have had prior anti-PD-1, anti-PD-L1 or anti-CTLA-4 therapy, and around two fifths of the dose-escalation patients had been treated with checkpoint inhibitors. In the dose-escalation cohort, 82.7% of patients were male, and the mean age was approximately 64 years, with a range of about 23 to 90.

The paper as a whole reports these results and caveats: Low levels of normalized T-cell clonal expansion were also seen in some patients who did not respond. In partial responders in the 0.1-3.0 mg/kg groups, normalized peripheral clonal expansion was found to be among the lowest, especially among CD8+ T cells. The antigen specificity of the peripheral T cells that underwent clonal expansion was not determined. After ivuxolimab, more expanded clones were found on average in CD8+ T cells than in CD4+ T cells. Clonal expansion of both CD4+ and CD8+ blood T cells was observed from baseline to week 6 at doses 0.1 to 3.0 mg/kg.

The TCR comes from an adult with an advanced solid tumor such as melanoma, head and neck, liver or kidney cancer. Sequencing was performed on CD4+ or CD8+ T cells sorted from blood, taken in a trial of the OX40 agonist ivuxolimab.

The sequenced DNA: TGTGCCTGGAGTGTTAGTACTGAAGCTTTCTTT. Its coded protein is CAWSVSTEAFF. The chain uses TRBV30 and TRBJ1-1; the D gene assignment is ambiguous. V was cut back by 0 bases and J by 5 bases, leaving a gap of 4 bases between them. The cysteine opens and the phenylalanine closes a CDR3 of 11 amino acids. The retained sequence is limited to the CDR3, 33 bases, with the frame set at the first base. Based on the germline V gene (reference sequence), the CDR1 and CDR2 sequences are GTSNPN and SVGIG. The entire variable domain, with the stretches around the CDR3 drawn from the reference TRBV30 and TRBJ1-1 proteins, is SQTIHQWPATLVQPVGSPLSLECTVEGTSNPNLYWYRQAAGRGLQLLFYSVGIGQISSEVPQNLSASRPQDRQFILSSKKLLLSDSGFYLCAWSVSTEAFFGQGTRLTVV.